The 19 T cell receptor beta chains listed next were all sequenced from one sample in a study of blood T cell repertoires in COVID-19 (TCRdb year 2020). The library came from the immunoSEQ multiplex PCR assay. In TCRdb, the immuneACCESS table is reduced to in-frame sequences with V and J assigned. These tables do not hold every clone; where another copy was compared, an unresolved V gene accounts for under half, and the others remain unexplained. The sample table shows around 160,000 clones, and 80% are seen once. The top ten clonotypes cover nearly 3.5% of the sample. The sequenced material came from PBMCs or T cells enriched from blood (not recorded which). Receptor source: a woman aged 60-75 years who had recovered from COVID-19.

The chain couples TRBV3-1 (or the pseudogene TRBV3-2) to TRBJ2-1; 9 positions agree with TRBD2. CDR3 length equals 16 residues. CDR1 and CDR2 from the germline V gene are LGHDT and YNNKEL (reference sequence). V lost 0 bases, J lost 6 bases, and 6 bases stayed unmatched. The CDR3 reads CASSQEWRGGPNEQFF. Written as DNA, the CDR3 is TGTGCCAGCAGCCAAGAGTGGCGGGGGGGCCCCAATGAGCAGTTCTTC.

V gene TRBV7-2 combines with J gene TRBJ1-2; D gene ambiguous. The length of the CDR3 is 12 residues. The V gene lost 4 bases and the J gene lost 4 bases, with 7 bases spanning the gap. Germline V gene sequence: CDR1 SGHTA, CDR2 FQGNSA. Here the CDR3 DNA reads TGTGCCAGCAGCTCACAGAGCTATGGCTACACCTTC. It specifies CASSSQSYGYTF.

The CDR3 loop reads CSGLGQSQETQYF. In DNA, the CDR3 is TGCAGCGGGCTGGGACAATCACAAGAGACCCAGTACTTC. The rearrangement links TRBV29-1 to TRBJ2-5; D might be TRBD1 (6 bases). Trimming pared 7 bases from V and 2 bases from J, leaving 14 bases between. The CDR3 loop spans 13 amino acids. Germline CDR1 is SQVTM and CDR2 is ANQGSEA.

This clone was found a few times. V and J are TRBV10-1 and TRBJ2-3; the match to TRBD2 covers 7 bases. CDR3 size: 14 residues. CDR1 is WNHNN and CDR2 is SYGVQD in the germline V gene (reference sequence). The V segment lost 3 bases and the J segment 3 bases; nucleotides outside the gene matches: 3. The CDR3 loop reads CASSDASGTDTQYF. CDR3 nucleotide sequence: TGCGCCAGCAGTGACGCTAGCGGAACAGATACGCAGTATTTT.

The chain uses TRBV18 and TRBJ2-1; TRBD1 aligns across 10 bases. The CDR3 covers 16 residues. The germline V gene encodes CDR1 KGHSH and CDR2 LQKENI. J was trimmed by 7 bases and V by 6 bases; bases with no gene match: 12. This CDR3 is CASSHRDRGSGNEQFF. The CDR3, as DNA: TGTGCCAGCTCCCACCGGGACAGGGGTTCTGGGAATGAGCAGTTCTTC.

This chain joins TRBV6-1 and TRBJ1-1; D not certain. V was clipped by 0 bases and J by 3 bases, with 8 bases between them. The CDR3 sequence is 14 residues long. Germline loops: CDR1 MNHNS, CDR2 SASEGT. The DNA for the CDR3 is TGTGCCAGCAGTGAAGCGATAGCTTACACTGAAGCTTTCTTT. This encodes CASSEAIAYTEAFF.

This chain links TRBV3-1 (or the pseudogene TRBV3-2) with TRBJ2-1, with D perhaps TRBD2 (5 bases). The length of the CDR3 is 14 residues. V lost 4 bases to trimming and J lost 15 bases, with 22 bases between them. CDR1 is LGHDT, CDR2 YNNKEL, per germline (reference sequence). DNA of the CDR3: TGTGCCAGCAGCCTATCCGGTAGGCCGAAAAGCGGGTTCTTC. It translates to CASSLSGRPKSGFF.

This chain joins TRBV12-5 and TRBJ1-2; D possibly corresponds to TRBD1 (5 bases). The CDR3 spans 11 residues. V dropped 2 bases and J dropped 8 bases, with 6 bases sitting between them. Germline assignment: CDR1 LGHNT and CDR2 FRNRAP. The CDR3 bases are TGTGCTAGTGGTTTGACAGGAGGCTACACCTTC. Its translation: CASGLTGGYTF. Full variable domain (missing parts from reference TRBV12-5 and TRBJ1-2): DARVTQTPRHKVTEMGQEVTMRCQPILGHNTVFWYRQTMMQGLELLAYFRNRAPLDDSGMPKDRFSAEMPDATLATLKIQPSEPRDSAVYFCASGLTGGYTFGSGTRLTVV.

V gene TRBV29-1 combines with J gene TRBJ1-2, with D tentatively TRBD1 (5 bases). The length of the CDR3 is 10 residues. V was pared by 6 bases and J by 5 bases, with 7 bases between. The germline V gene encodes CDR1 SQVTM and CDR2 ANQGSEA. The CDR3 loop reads CSVDSYGYTF. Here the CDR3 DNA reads TGCAGCGTCGACAGTTATGGCTACACCTTC.

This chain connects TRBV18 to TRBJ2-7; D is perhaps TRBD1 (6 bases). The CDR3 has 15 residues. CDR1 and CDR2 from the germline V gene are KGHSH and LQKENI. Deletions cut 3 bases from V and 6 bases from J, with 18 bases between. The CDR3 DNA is TGTGCCAGCTCACCGCCCGGCAGGGGTCGAAGCGAGCAGTACTTC. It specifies CASSPPGRGRSEQYF.

The CDR3 DNA reads as TGTGCCAGCGGCCCAGGGACAGGGGGTGGGAATCAGCCCCAGCATTTT. Translated: CASGPGTGGGNQPQHF. The chain recombines TRBV27 with TRBJ1-5; TRBD1 matches 11 bases. After removal of 8 bases from V and 4 bases from J, the junction contained 10 bases not matched to a gene. The CDR3 totals 16 residues. Germline V gene sequence: CDR1 MNHEY, CDR2 SMNVEV (reference sequence).

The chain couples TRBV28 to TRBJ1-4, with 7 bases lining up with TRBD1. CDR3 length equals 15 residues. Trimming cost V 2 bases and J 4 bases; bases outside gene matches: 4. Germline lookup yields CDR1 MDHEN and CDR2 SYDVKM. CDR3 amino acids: CASSLSSGGNEKLFF. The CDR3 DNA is TGTGCCAGCAGTTTAAGTTCAGGGGGTAATGAAAAACTGTTTTTT. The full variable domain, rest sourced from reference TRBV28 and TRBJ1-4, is DVKVTQSSRYLVKRTGEKVFLECVQDMDHENMFWYRQDPGLGLRLIYFSYDVKMKEKGDIPEGYSVSREKKERFSLILESASTNQTSMYLCASSLSSGGNEKLFFGSGTQLSVL.

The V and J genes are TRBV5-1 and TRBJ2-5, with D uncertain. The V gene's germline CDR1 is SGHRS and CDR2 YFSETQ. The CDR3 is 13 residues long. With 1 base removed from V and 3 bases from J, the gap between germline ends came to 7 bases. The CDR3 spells CASSLMSEETQYF. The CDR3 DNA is TGCGCCAGCAGCTTGATGTCAGAAGAGACCCAGTACTTC.

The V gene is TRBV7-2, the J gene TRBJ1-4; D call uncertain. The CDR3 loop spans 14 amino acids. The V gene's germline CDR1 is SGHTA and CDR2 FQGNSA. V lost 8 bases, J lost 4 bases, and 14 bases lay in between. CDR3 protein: CASALQTVNEKLFF. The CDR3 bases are TGTGCCAGCGCGCTACAGACCGTTAATGAAAAACTGTTTTTT.

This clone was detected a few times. CDR3 DNA sequence: TGCGCCAGCAGCTTGGGCTCAGGGGGCGGCTACACCTTC. Translation gives CASSLGSGGGYTF. The rearrangement links TRBV5-1 to TRBJ1-2; 8 bases map to TRBD1. Germline trimming cut 0 bases from V and 8 bases from J; bases unmatched to any gene: 3. CDR1 SGHRS and CDR2 YFSETQ come from the germline V gene. The CDR3 sequence is 13 residues long.

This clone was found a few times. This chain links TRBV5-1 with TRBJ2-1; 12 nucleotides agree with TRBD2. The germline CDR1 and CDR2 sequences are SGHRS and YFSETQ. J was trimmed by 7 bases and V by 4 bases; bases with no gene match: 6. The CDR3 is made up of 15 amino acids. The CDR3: CASSASGGGGNEQFF. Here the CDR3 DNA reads TGCGCCAGCAGCGCTAGCGGGGGGGGCGGTAATGAGCAGTTCTTC.

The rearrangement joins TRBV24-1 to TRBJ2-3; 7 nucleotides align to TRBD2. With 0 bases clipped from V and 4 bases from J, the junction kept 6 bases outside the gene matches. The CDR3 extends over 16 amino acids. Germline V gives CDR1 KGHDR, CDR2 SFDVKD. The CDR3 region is CATSDLRQGGSDTQYF. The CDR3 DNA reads TGTGCCACCAGTGATTTGCGCCAGGGAGGGTCAGATACGCAGTATTTT.

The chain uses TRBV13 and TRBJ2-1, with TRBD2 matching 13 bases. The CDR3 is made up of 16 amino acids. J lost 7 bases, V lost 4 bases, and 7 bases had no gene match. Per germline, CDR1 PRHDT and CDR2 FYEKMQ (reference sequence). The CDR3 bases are TGTGCCAGCAGCTCCTCCGGGACTAGCGGGGCGAATGAGCAGTTCTTC. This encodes CASSSSGTSGANEQFF.

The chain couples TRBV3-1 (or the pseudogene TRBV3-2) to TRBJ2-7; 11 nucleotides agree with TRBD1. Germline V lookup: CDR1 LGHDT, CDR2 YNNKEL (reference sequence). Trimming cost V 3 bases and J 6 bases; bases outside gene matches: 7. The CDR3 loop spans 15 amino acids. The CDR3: CASSHRGQGAGEQYF. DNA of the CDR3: TGTGCCAGCAGCCACCGAGGACAGGGGGCTGGCGAGCAGTACTTC.